The TCR beta chain under discussion was sequenced for a study of glioma-infiltrating T cells (dated by TCRdb to about 2016). Regarding the research as a whole: The study sequenced TCR alpha- and beta-chain repertoires from glioma tissue, from non-neoplastic brain tissue and from matched peripheral blood mononuclear cells. Three low-grade glioma patients, fewer than 10 primary glioblastoma patients and three non-glioma patients contributing non-neoplastic brain tissue were included in the paired cohort. To gauge divergence between tissue and blood T-cell populations, every tissue-infiltrating repertoire was compared against the peripheral blood repertoire from the same patient.

The CDR3 goes from the cysteine to the phenylalanine over 15 residues. Solely the CDR3 DNA is kept, with 45 bases framed from the first base. Germline trimming amounts to 6 bases on V and 4 bases on J, with 12 as the count of junction bases outside the gene matches. Sequences DFQATT (CDR1) and SNEGSKA (CDR2) are obtained from the germline V gene (reference sequence). What the research found in general, with its limitations: Tissue and blood shared very few CDR3 sequences, a result attributed to high CDR3 diversity and limited sampling. Small numbers underpinned the group comparisons: roughly 8 glioblastoma patients, three low-grade glioma patients and three non-neoplastic patients. In non-neoplastic patients, VJ-independent divergence between tissue and blood fell below expectation, whereas in all gliomas, and especially in low-grade gliomas, the divergence rose above expectation.

A remark on this clonotype: The clone's antigen remains unknown. No per-base quality is available; no much larger clone lies one base away.

The iRepertoire nested amplicon-rescue multiplex PCR (arm-PCR) platform was used to amplify TCR alpha and beta CDR3 regions from RNA. The input for one-step reverse transcription and amplification was about 95-400 ng of tissue mRNA or PBMC total RNA. Following bead purification, Illumina adapters were added by a secondary multiplex PCR, and the libraries were gel-purified between 200 and 400 bp. Demultiplexing relied on internal 6-nucleotide barcodes carried by the libraries. Sequencing of the libraries was done on an Illumina MiSeq using 2x220 or 2x250 nucleotide paired-end reads. On the study's bioinformatics: Paired reads were merged with FLASH 1.2.11 and aligned to the GRCh37 human genome with BWA-MEM before extracting TRA and TRB reads. An IMGT-derived reference of cassette sequences and CDR3 motifs, with pseudogenes included, was used for V and J assignment. Reads were translated in three frames, and productive CDR3s were defined by a C…FGXG motif without stop codons. Clonotypes were defined as unique combinations of V-J cassette pair and CDR3 amino acid sequence. Filtering of reads was based on Hamming distance, with the threshold set by the sequence error rate of each sample in mapped regions. In TCRdb, the public reads were trimmed at Q25 with fastp and aligned with MiXCR, with productive beta chains retained. Rows are combined by CDR3 protein, so each entry shows the most common genes and DNA. TCRdb assigned the V and J calls; the authors' analysis was not used. The sample table shows 17,000 or so distinct CDR3 sequences, and roughly 60% are seen once. Approximately 38% of the sample is held by the ten biggest clonotypes.

The sample was glioma tissue, nonneoplastic brain tissue, or PBMCs (not recorded which). This receptor was identified in a human donor with low-grade glioma or glioblastoma, undergoing nonglioma brain surgery, or in good health (not recorded which). The V and J segments used are TRBV20-1 and TRBJ1-5, with TRBD1 identical over 7 junction bases. The nucleotide sequence reads as follows: TGCAGTGCAAACGGACAGGTTAGGATGAATCAGCCCCAGCATTTT. Translated, this is CSANGQVRMNQPQHF.